This T cell receptor (beta chain) was retrieved from a study of blood T cell repertoires in COVID-19. Across the study: In each case, the material was cDNA or gDNA derived from T cells, B-cell-depleted T cells, or PBMCs.

Per germline, CDR1 SGHVS and CDR2 FQNEAQ. The V end was cut by 5 bases, the J end by 1 base, with 15 bases between. The length of the CDR3 is 15 residues. The table came from immunoSEQ multiplex PCR; TCRdb's copy has only in-frame clones and leaves some out. This sample has under 150,000 clones, with approximately 90% found just once. V usage is TRBV7-8 and J usage is TRBJ2-7; D may be TRBD1 (6 bases). Material for sequencing was peripheral blood. The sequence was obtained from a human donor with active COVID-19. The donor label of this sample is uncertain. The CDR3 reads CASSRRDRKSYEQYF. The CDR3 region has the DNA TGTGCCAGCAGCCGACGAGACAGGAAATCCTACGAGCAGTACTTC.